This T cell receptor beta chain was identified during a study of shared clonotypes between healthy human individuals. This was a deep-level run. Per sorted-subset replicate PCR, input was 150 to 250 ng DNA, representing about 29,000 T cell genomes. Using immunoSEQ multiplex PCR, the repertoire was profiled, and TCRdb retains in-frame clones only, with some absent. The repertoire holds more than 2,000,000 clones, with 85% to 95% as singletons. Looked up from germline, CDR1 is SGHNT and CDR2 is YYREEE (reference sequence). This CDR3 has 12 residues. The V and J ends lost 3 bases and 4 bases respectively, with 7 bases between them.

The rearrangement links TRBV5-4 to TRBJ1-2, with a possible D match to TRBD1 (6 bases). The TCR was taken from a man in his late teens or twenties in good health. Sequencing was carried out using naive CD4+ T cells sorted from blood. The subset: CD45RA+ positively selected. The chain's CDR3 is CASSSRGYGYTF. The CDR3 nucleotides are TGTGCCAGCAGCTCCAGGGGCTATGGCTACACCTTC.